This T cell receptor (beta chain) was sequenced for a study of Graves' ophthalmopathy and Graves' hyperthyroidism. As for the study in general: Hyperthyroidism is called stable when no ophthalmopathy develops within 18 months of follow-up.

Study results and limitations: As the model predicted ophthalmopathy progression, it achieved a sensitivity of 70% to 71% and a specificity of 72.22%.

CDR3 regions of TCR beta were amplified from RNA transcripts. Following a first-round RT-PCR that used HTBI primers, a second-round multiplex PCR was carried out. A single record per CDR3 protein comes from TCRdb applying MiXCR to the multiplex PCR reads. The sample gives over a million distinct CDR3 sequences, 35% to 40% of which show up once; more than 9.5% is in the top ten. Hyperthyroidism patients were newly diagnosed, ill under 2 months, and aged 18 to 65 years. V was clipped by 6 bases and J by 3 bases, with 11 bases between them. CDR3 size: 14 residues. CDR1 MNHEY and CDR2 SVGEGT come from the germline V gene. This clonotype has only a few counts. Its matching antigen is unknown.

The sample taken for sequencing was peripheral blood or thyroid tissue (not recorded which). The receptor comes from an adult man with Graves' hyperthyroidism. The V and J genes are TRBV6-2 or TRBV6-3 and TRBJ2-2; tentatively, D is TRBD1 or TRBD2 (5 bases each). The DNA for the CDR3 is TGTGCCAGCAGGGGGGATTTGGACACCGGGGAGCTGTTTTTT. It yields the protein CASRGDLDTGELFF.